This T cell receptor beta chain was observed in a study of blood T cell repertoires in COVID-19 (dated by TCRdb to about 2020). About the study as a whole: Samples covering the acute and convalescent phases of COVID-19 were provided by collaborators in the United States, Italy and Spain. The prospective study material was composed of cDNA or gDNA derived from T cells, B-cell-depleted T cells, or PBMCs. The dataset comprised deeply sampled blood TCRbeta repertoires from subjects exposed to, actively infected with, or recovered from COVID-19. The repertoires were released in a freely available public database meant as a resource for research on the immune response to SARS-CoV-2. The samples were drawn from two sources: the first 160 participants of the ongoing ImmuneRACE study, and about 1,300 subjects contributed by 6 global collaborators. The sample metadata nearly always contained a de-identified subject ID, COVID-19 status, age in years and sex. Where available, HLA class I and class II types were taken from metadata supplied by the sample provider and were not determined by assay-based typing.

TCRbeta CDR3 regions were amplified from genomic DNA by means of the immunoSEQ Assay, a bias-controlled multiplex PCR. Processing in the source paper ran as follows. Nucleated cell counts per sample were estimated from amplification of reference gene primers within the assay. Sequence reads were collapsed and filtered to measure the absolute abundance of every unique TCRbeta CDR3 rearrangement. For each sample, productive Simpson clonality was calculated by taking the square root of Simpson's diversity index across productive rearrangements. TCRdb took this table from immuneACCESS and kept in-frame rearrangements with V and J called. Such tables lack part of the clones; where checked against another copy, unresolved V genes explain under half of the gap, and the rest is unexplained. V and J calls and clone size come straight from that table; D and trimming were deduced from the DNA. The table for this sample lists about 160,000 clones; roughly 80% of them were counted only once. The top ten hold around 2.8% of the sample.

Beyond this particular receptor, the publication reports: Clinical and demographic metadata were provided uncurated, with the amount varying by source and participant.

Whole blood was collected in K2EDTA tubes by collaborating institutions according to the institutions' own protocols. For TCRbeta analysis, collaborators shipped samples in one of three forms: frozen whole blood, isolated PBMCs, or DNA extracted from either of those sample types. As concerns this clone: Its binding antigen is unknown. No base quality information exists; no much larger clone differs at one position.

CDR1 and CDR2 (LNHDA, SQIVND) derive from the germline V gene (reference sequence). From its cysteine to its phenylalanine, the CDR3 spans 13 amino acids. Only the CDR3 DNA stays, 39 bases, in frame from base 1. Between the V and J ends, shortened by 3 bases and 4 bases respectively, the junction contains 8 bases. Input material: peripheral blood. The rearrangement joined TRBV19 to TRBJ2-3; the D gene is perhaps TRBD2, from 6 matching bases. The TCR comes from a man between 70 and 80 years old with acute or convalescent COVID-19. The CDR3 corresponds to CASSMTGADTQYF. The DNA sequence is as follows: TGTGCCAGTAGTATGACGGGGGCAGATACGCAGTATTTT.